The entry below describes one T cell receptor (beta chain). The sample is drawn from a study of radiotherapy plus CTLA-4 blockade in lung cancer. Study details: With less than 40% of patients having disease control, objective responses were seen in less than 20%.

V dropped 5 bases and J dropped 5 bases, with 15 bases sitting between them. The CDR3 has 15 amino acids. Germline CDR1 reads LNHDA; CDR2 reads SQIVND (reference sequence). Using immunoSEQ multiplex PCR, the repertoire was profiled, and TCRdb retains in-frame clones only, with some absent. The table includes 35,000 to 45,000 clones, about 67% detected once. Sequences were derived from peripheral blood, sampled from a patient treated with radiotherapy plus ipilimumab. The source is a human donor with non-small cell lung cancer who had a partial response to radiotherapy plus ipilimumab. This chain links TRBV19 with TRBJ2-2; TRBD1 is a possible D gene (5 bases). The CDR3 DNA is TGTGCCAGTAGTCAAGGGAATCAGGGAACCGGGGAGCTGTTTTTT. Translated: CASSQGNQGTGELFF.